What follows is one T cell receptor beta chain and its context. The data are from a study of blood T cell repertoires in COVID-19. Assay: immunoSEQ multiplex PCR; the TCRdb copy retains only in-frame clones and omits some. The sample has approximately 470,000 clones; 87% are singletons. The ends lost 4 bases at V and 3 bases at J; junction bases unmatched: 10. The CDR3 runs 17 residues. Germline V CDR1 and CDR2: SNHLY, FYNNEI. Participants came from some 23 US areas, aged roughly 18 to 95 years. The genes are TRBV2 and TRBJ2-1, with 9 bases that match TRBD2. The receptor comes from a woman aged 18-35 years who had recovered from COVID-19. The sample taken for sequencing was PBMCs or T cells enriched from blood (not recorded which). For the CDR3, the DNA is TGTGCCAGCAGTGGGCCCTCTCCTAGCGGGGTCTACAATGAGCAGTTCTTC. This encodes CASSGPSPSGVYNEQFF.